What follows are 3 T cell receptor beta chains derived from one specimen sequenced in a study of T-cell memory formation after mild COVID-19. TCRdb reprocessed the 5' RACE reads via MiXCR and lists one record per CDR3 protein. The table has fewer than 700,000 distinct CDR3 sequences, about a sixth seen once. Sample: PBMCs or a T cell subset sorted from them (not recorded which). These receptors came from an adult woman who had mild COVID-19 (a few samples of this study predate the infection). Cell type and time point are not known.

The J gene is TRBJ2-7, the V gene TRBV4-3, with TRBD1 matching 9 bases. Germline V gene sequence: CDR1 LGHNA, CDR2 YSLEER. The CDR3 is made up of 16 amino acids. V lost 1 base and J lost 6; bases outside the gene matches: 10. The CDR3 region has the DNA TGCGCCAGCAGCCAAGCGGGCGGGACAGGGTTCGGCGAGCAGTACTTC. Its protein product is CASSQAGGTGFGEQYF.

This clonotype was seen only a few times. V and J are TRBV7-3 and TRBJ2-2, with TRBD2 matching 12 bases. The germline V gene encodes CDR1 SGHTA and CDR2 FQGTGA. The CDR3 runs 18 residues. Trimming at V came to 4 bases and at J to 7 bases, leaving 13 bases not matched to a gene. The CDR3, as DNA: TGTGCCAGCAGCTCCGCCCTAGCGGGGGGGCCTGGGAGCGGGGAGCTGTTTTTT. It translates to CASSSALAGGPGSGELFF. The variable domain in full, with the rest retrieved from reference TRBV7-3 and TRBJ2-2, is GAGVSQTPSNKVTEKGKYVELRCDPISGHTALYWYRQSLGQGPEFLIYFQGTGAADDSGLPNDRFFAVRPEGSVSTLKIQRTERGDSAVYLCASSSALAGGPGSGELFFGEGSRLTVL.

V and J are TRBV11-3 and TRBJ2-1; 14 bases match TRBD2. The CDR3 length is 17 residues. Germline trimming cut 0 bases from V and 9 bases from J; bases unmatched to any gene: 7. Germline CDR1 and CDR2: SGHNT and YENEEA. The CDR3 reads CASSLDRLGTSGGEQFF. Written as DNA, the CDR3 is TGTGCCAGCAGCTTAGATCGCCTCGGGACTAGCGGGGGTGAGCAGTTCTTC.